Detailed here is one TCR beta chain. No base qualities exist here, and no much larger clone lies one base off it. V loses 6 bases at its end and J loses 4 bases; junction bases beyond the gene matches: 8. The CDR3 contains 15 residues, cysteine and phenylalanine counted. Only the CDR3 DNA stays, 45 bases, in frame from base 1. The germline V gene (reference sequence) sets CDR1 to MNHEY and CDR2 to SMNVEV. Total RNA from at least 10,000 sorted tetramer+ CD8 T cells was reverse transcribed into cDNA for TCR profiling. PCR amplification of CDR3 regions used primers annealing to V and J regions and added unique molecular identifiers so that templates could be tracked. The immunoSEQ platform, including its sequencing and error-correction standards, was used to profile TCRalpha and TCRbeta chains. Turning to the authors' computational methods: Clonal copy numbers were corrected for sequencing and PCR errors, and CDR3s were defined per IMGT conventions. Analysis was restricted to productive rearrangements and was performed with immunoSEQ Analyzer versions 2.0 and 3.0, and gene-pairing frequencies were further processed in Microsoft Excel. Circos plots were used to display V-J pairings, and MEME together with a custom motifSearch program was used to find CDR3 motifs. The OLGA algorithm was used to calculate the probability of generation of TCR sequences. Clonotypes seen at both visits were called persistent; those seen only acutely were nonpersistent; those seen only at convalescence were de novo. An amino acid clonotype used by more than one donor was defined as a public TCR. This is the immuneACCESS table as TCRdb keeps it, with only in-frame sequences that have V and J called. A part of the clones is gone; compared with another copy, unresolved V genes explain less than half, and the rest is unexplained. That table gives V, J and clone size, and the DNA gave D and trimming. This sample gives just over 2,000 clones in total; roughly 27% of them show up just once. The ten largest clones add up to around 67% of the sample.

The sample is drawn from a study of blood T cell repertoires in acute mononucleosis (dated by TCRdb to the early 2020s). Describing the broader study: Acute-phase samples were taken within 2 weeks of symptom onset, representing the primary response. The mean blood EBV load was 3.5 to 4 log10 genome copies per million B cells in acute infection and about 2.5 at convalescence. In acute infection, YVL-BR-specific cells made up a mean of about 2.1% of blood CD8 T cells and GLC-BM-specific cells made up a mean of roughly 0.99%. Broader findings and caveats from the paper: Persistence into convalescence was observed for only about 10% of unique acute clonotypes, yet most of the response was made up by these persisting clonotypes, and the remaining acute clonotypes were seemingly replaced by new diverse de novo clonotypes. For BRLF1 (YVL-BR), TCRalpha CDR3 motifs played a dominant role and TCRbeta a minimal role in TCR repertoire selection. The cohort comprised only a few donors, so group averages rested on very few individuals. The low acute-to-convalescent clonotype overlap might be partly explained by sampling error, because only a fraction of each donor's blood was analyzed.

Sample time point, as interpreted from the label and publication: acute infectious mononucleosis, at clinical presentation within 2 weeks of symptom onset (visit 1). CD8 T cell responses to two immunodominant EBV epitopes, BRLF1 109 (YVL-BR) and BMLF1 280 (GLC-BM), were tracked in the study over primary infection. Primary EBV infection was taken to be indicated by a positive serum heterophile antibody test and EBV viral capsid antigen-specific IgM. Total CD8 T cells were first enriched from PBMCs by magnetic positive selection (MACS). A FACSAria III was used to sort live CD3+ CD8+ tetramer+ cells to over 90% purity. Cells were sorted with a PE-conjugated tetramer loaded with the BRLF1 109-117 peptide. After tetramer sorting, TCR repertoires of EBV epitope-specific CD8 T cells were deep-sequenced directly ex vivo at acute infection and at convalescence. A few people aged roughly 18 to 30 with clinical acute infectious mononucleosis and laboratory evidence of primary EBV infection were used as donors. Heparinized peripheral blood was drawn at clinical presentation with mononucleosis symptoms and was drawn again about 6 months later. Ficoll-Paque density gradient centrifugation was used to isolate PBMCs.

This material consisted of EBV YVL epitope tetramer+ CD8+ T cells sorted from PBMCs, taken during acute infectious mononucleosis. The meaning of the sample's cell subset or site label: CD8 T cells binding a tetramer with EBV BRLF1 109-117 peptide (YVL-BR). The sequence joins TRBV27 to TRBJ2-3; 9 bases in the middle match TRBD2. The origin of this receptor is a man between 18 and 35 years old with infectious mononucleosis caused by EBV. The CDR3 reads CASRSLAGNADTQYF. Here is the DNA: TGTGCCAGCAGATCTCTAGCGGGAAACGCAGATACGCAGTATTTT.